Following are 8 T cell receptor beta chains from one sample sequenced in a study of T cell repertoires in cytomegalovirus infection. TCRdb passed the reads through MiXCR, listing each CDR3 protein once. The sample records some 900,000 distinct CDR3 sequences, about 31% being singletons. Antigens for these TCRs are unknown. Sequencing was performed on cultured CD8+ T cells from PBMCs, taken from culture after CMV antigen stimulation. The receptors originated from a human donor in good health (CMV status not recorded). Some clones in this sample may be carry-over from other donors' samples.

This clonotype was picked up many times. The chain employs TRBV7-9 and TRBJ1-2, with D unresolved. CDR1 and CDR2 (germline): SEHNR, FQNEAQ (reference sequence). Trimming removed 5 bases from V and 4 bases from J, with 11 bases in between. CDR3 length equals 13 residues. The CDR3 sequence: CASSPDRPYGYTF. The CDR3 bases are TGTGCCAGCAGCCCGGACCGTCCCTATGGCTACACCTTC.

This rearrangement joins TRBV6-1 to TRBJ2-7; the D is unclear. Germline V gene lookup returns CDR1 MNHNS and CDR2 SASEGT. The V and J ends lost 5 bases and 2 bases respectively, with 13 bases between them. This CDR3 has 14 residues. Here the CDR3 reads CASSYHRRPYEQYV. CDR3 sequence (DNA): TGTGCCAGCAGTTACCACAGACGTCCCTACGAGCAGTACGTC.

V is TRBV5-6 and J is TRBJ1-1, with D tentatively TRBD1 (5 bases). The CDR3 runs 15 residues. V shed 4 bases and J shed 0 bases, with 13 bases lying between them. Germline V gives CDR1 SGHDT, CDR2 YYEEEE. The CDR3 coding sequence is TGTGCCAGCAGCCACGTCGAGGGACTGAACACTGAAGCTTTCTTT. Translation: CASSHVEGLNTEAFF.

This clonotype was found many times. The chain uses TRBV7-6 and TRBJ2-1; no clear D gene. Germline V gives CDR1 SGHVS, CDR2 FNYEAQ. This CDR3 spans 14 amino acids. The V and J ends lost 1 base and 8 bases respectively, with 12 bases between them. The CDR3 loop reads CASSLGGGRDEQFF. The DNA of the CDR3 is TGTGCCAGCAGCTTAGGTGGCGGAAGGGATGAGCAGTTCTTC.

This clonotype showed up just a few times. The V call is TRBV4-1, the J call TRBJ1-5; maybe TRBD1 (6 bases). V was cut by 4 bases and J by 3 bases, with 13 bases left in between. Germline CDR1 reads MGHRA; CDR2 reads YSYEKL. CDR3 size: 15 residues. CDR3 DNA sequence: TGCGCCAGCAGCCCGACACAGGGACCCAATCAGCCCCAGCATTTT. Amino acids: CASSPTQGPNQPQHF.

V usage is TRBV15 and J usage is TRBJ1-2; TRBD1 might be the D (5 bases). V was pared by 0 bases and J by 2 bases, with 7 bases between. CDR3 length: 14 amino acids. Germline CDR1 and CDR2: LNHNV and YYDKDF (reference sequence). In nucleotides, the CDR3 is TGTGCCACCAGCAGAGAAACAGGCAACTATGGCTACACCTTC. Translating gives CATSRETGNYGYTF.

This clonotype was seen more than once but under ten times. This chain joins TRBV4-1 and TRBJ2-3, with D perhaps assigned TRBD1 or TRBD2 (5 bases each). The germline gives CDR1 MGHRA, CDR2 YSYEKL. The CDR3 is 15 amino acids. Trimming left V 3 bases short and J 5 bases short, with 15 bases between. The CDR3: CASSQGARGGDTQYF. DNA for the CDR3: TGCGCCAGCAGCCAGGGTGCGAGGGGTGGAGATACGCAGTATTTT.

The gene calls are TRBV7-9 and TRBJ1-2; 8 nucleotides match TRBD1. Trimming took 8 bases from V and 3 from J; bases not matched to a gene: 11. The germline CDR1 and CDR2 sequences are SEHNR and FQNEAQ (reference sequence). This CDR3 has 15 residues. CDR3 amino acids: CASGFPGQDHYGYTF. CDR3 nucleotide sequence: TGTGCCAGCGGATTTCCGGGACAGGACCACTATGGCTACACCTTC.